Described below is a single TCR beta chain sequence and its context. The target antigen is unknown. Sequencing used immunoSEQ multiplex PCR; TCRdb keeps in-frame clones, though not all of them. The repertoire holds about 180,000 clones, with around nine tenths as singletons. The CDR3 has 15 amino acids. With V trimmed by 0 bases and J by 4 bases, 4 bases remained unmatched. Germline values: CDR1 SGHRS, CDR2 YFSETQ. The sample originates from a study of T cell responses to AZD1222 COVID-19 vaccine. The wider study: Both about-4-week and about-12-week second-dose recipients were combined.

Regarding the study as a whole: Reportedly, close to half of spike-specific TCRs are directed against unmutated variant regions. Donors were largely white British and mainly female; clonal diversity was possibly underestimated.

This chain links TRBV5-1 with TRBJ2-7, with TRBD2 matching 10 bases. This sequence was found in an adult in good health. Sequencing used peripheral blood, obtained on day 0 of AZD1222 vaccination. The CDR3 here is CASSLASGSGYEQYF. As DNA, the CDR3 is TGCGCCAGCAGCTTGGCTAGCGGGAGTGGTTACGAGCAGTACTTC.